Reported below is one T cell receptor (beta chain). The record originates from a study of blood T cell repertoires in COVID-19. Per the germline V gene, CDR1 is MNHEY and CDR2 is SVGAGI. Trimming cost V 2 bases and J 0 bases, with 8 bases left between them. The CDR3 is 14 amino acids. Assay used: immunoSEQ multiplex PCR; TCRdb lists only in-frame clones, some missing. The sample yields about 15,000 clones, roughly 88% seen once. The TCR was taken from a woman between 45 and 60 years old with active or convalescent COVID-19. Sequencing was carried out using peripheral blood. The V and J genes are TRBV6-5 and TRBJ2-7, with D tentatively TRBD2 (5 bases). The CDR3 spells CASSYRESSYEQYF. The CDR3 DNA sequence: TGTGCCAGCAGTTACAGGGAGAGCTCCTACGAGCAGTACTTC.